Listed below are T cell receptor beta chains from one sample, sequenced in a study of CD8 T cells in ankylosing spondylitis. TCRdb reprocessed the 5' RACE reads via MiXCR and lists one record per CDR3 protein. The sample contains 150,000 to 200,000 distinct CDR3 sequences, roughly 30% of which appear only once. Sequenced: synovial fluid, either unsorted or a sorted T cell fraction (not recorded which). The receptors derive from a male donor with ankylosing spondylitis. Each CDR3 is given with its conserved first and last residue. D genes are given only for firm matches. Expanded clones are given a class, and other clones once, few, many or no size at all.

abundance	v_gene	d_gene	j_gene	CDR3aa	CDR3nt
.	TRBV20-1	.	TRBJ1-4	CSARVATNEKLFF	TGCAGTGCTAGAGTAGCAACTAATGAAAAACTGTTTTTT
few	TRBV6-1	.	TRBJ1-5	CASVRAEGNQPQHF	TGTGCCAGCGTCCGGGCAGAAGGCAATCAGCCCCAGCATTTT
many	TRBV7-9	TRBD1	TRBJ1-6	CASSSQGQGLSNSPLHF	TGTGCCAGCAGCTCTCAAGGACAGGGACTCTCCAATTCACCCCTCCACTTT
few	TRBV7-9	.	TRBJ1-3	CASSLKGDTIYF	TGTGCCAGCAGCCTGAAGGGGGACACCATATATTTT
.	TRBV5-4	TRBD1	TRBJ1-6	CASRNAGQNNSPLHF	TGTGCCAGCAGGAATGCGGGACAGAATAATTCACCCCTCCACTTT
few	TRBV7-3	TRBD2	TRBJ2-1	CASSLKELASSYNEQFF	TGTGCCAGCAGCTTAAAGGAACTAGCGAGCTCCTACAATGAGCAGTTCTTC
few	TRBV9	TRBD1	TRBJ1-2	CASLIDRARNYGYTF	TGTGCCAGCCTGATTGACAGGGCAAGGAACTATGGCTACACCTTC
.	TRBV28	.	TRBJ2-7	CASSLSQGHLGQYF	TGTGCCAGCAGTTTATCGCAGGGGCATTTAGGGCAGTACTTC
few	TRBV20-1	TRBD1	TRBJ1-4	CSAAEQGELFF	TGCAGTGCCGCCGAACAGGGGGAACTGTTTTTT
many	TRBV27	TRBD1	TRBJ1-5	CASSRQGSNQPQHF	TGTGCCAGCAGTCGACAGGGCAGCAATCAGCCCCAGCATTTT
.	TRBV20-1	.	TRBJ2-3	CSAPALVGTQYF	TGCAGTGCTCCCGCCCTAGTGGGTACGCAGTATTTT
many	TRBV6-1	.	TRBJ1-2	CASSEGGTLNYGYTF	TGTGCCAGCAGTGAAGGCGGGACACTAAATTATGGCTACACCTTC
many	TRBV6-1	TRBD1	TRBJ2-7	CASKAGQGAREQYF	TGTGCCAGCAAGGCGGGACAGGGGGCCCGCGAGCAGTACTTC
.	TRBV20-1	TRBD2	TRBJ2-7	CSARGPSGTPHHSYEQYF	TGCAGTGCTAGAGGGCCTAGCGGGACACCCCACCACTCCTACGAGCAGTACTTC
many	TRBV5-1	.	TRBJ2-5	CASYRVAGARETQYF	TGCGCCAGCTACCGGGTTGCAGGGGCTCGGGAGACCCAGTACTTC
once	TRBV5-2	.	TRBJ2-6	CASRPGQSYSGANVLTF	TGTGCCAGCAGGCCGGGACAGTCCTACTCTGGGGCCAACGTCCTGACTTTC
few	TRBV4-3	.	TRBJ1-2	CASSQGTGLNYGYTF	TGCGCCAGCAGCCAAGGTACAGGGTTGAACTATGGCTACACCTTC
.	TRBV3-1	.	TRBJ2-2	CASRVAPNTGELFF	TGTGCCAGCAGGGTCGCGCCGAACACCGGGGAGCTGTTTTTT